This TCR beta chain was retrieved from a study of identical twins. Donors uniformly comprised healthy Caucasians. Using its own MiXCR run on the 5' RACE reads, TCRdb lists one record per CDR3 protein. The sample yields 550,000 to 700,000 distinct CDR3 sequences, 21% seen once. This clonotype appeared a few times. These data are also associated with another study on T cells expressing NK-cell markers.

The sequence came from a young woman in good health. Sequenced input: PBMCs.

The CDR3 sequence: CASRGYGNTIYF. CDR3 nucleotides: TGTGCCAGCAGGGGGTACGGAAACACCATATATTTT. The chain recombines TRBV6-1 with TRBJ1-3, with no clear D. Trimming stripped 6 bases from V and 4 bases from J, with 7 bases between. The CDR3 contains 12 residues. The V gene's germline CDR1 is MNHNS and CDR2 SASEGT.